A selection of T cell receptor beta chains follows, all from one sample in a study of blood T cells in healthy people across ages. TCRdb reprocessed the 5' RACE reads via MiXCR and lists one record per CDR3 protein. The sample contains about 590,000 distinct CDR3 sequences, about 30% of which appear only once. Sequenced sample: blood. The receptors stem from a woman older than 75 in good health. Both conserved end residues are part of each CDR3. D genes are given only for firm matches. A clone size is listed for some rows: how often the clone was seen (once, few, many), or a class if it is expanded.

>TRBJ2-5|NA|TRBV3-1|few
TGTGCCAGCAGCCCTCGTAGGGGAATGGGGGGTGAGCAGTACTTC
CASSPRRGMGGEQYF
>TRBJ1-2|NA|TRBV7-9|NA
TGTGCCGGCAGCTTATTGGATGGCTACACCTTC
CAGSLLDGYTF
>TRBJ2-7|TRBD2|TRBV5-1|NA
TGCGCCAGCAGCTGGGCGGGGGACTACGAGCAGTACTTC
CASSWAGDYEQYF
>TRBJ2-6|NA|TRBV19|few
TGTGCCAGTAGTGATGACTCTGGGGCCAACGTCCTGACTTTC
CASSDDSGANVLTF
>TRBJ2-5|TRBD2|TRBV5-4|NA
TGTGCCAGCAGCTTCGATCGACTAGCAGGCAATGAGCAGTACTTC
CASSFDRLAGNEQYF
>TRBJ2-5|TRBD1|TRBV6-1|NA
TGTGCCAGCAGTGGTTCGTCAGGGGGCGACGAGACCCAGTACTTC
CASSGSSGGDETQYF
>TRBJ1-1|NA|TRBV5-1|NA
TGCGCCAGCAGCTTGGCGGGACACTTGAACACTGAAGCTTTCTTT
CASSLAGHLNTEAFF
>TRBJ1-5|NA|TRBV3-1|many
TGTGCCAGCAGCCCTCGGGGATGGGATACCAATCAGCCCCAGCATTTT
CASSPRGWDTNQPQHF
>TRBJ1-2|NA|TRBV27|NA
TGTGCCAGCAGTCCGGGCCGGACAGCCTATGGCTACACCTTC
CASSPGRTAYGYTF
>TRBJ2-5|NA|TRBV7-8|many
TGTGCCAGCAGCTTAGCTAATCGGTACCAAGAGACCCAGTACTTC
CASSLANRYQETQYF
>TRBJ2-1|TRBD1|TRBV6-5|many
TGTGCCGGAAGCAGGGGGCCGGACAATGAGCAGTTCTTC
CAGSRGPDNEQFF
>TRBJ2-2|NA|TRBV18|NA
TGTGCCAGCTCACCAAACATGCGACAGGCCGGGACCGGGGAGCTGTTTTTT
CASSPNMRQAGTGELFF
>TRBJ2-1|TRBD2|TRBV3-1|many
TGTGCCAGCAGCCAAGCAAGCGGGGGGGCCAATGAGCAGTTCTTC
CASSQASGGANEQFF
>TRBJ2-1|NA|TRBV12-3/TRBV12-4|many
TGTGCCAGAAATTCAGGGGCTTCGGAGCAGTTCTTC
CARNSGASEQFF
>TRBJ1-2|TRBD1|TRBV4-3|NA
TGCGCCAGCAGCCAAGTTGGAAACAGGGGGCGAAGTGGCTACACCTTC
CASSQVGNRGRSGYTF
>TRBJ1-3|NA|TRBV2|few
TGTGCCAGCAGTACCGGGACGGACTCTGGAAACACCATATATTTT
CASSTGTDSGNTIYF
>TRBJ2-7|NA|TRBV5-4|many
TGTGCCAGCAGGTCGACGGGTTCTGGTAGCTCCTACGAGCAGTACTTC
CASRSTGSGSSYEQYF
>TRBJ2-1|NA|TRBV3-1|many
TGTGCCAGCAGCCAAGATCAATGGATTTATGAGCAGTTCTTC
CASSQDQWIYEQFF
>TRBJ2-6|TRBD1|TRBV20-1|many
TGCAGTGCTAGATATTTCTTGGGACAGGGGATTTCTGGGGCCAACGTCCTGACTTTC
CSARYFLGQGISGANVLTF
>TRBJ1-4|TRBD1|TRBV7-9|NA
TGTGCCAGCAGCTACGATCCGGGACAGGGACGTGAAAAACTGTTTTTT
CASSYDPGQGREKLFF
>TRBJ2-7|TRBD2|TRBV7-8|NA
TGTGCCAGCACCCACTTGGCGGGAGGGCCTATCGAGCAGTACTTC
CASTHLAGGPIEQYF
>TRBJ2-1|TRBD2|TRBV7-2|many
TGTGCCAGCAGCTTAGTGGTACTAGCGGGGTCGCGCTCCTACAATGAGCAGTTCTTC
CASSLVVLAGSRSYNEQFF